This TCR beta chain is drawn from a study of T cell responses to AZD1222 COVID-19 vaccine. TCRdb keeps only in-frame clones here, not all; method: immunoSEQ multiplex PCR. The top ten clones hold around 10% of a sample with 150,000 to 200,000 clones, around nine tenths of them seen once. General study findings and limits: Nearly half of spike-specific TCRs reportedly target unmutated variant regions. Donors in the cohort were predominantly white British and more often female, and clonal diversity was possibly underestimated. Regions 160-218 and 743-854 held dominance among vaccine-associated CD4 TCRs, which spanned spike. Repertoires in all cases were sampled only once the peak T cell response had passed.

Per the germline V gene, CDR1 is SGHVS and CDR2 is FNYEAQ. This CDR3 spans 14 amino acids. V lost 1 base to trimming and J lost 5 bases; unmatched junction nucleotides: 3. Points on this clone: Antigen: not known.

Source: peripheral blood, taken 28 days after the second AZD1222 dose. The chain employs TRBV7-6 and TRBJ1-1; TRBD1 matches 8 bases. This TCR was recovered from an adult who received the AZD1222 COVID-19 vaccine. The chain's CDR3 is CASSLVQGATEAFF. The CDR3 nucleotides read TGTGCCAGCAGCTTAGTTCAGGGGGCGACTGAAGCTTTCTTT.